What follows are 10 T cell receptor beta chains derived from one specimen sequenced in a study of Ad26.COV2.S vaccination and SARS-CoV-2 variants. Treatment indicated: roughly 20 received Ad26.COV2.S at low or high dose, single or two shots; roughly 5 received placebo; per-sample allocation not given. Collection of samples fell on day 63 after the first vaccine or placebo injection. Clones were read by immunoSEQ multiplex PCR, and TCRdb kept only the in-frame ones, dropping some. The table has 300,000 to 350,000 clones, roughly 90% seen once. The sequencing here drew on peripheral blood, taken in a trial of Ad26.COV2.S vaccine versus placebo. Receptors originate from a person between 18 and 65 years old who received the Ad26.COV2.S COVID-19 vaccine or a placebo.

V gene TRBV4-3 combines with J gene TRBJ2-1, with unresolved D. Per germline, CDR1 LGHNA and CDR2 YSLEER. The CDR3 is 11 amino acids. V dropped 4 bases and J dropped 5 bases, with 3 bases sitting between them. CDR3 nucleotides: TGCGCCAGCAGCCTCAACAATGAGCAGTTCTTC. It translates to CASSLNNEQFF.

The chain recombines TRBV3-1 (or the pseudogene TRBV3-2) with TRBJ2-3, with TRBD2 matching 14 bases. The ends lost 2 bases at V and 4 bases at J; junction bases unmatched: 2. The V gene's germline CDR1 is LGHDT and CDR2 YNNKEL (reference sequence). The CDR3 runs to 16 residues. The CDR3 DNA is TGTGCCAGCAGCCAATCGACTAGCGGGAGGGCAGATACGCAGTATTTT. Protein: CASSQSTSGRADTQYF.

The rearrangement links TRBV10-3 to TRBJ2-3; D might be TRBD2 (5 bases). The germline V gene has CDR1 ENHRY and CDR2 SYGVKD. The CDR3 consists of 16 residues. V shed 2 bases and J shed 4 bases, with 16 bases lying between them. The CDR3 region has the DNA TGTGCCATCAGTGAGAAGCTTGAGGGTTGGGCAGATACGCAGTATTTT. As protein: CAISEKLEGWADTQYF.

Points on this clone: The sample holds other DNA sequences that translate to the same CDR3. In DNA, the CDR3 is TGTGCCAGTAGTACGGGCCCTAACACTGAAGCTTTCTTT. Its protein product is CASSTGPNTEAFF. The chain recombines TRBV19 with TRBJ1-1, with D unclear. The germline V gene has CDR1 LNHDA and CDR2 SQIVND (reference sequence). V lost 4 bases and J 2 bases, leaving 8 bases between the germline ends. This CDR3 region has 13 residues.

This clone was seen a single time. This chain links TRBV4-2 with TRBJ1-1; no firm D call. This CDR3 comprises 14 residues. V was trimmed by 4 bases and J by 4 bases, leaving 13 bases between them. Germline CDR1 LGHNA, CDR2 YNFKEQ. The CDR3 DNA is TGTGCCAGCAGCCTACCCCGGGAGGGCACTGAAGCTTTCTTT. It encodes CASSLPREGTEAFF.

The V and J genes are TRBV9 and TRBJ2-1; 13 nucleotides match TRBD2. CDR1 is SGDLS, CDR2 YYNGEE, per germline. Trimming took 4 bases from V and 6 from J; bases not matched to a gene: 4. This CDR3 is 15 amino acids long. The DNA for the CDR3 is TGTGCCAGCAGCCCCGGGACTAGCGGGGTCAATGAGCAGTTCTTC. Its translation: CASSPGTSGVNEQFF.

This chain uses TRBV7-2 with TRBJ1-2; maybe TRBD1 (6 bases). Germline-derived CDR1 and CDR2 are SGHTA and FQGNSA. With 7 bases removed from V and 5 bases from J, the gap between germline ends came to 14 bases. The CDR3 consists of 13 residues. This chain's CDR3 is CASTQGQIYGYTF. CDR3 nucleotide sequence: TGTGCCAGCACCCAGGGGCAGATTTATGGCTACACCTTC.

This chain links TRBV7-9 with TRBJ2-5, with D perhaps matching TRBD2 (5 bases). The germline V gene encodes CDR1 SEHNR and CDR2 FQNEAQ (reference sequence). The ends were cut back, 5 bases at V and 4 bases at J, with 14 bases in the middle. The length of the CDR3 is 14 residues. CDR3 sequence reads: CASSQDPRGETQYF. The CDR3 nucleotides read TGTGCCAGCAGCCAGGACCCACGGGGAGAGACCCAGTACTTC.

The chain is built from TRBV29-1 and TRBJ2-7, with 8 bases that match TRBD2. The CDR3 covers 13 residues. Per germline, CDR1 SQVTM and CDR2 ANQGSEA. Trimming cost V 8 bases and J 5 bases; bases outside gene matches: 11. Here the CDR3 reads CSPIFGGAHEQYF. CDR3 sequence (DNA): TGCAGCCCCATTTTCGGGGGGGCCCACGAGCAGTACTTC.

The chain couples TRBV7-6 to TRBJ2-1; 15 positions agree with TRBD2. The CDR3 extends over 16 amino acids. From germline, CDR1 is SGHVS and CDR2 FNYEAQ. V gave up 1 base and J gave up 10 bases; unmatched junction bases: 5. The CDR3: CASSLEGLAGGREQFF. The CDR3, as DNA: TGTGCCAGCAGCTTAGAAGGACTAGCGGGGGGGCGGGAGCAGTTCTTC.